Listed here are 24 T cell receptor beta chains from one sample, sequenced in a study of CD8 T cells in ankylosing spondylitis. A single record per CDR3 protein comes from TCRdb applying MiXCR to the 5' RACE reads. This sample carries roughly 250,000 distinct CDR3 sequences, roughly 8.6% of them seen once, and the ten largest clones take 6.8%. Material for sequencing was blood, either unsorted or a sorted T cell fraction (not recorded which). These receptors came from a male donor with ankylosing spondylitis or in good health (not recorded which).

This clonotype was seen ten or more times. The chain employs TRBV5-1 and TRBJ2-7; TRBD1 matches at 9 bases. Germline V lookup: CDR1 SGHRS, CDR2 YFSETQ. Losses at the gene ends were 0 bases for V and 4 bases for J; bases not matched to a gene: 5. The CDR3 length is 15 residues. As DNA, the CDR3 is TGCGCCAGCAGCTTGGAGGGACAGGGATGGTACGAGCAGTACTTC. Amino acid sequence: CASSLEGQGWYEQYF.

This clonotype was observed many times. The CDR3 DNA is TGTGCCAGCAGCTTCCCTAGCGGGGGGGCCGCAGATACGCAGTATTTT. Protein: CASSFPSGGAADTQYF. The chain carries TRBV5-5 and TRBJ2-3; 12 nucleotides line up with TRBD2. The CDR3 covers 16 residues. V lost 2 bases, J lost 4 bases, and 5 bases stayed unmatched. The germline gives CDR1 SGHKS, CDR2 YYEKEE (reference sequence).

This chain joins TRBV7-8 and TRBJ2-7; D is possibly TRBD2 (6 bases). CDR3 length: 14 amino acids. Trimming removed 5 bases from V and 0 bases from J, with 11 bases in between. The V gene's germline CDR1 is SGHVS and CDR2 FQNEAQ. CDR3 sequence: CASSHPGLSYEQYF. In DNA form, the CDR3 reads TGTGCCAGCAGCCATCCGGGACTCTCCTACGAGCAGTACTTC. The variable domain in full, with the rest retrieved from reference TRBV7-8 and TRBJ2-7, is GAGVSQSPRYKVAKRGQDVALRCDPISGHVSLFWYQQALGQGPEFLTYFQNEAQLDKSGLPSDRFFAERPEGSVSTLKIQRTQQEDSAVYLCASSHPGLSYEQYFGPGTRLTVT.

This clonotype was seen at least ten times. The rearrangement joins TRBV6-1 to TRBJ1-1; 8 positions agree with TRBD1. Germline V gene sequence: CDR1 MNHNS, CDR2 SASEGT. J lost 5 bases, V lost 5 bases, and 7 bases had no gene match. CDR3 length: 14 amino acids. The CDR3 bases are TGTGCCAGCAGTACACAGGGGGATGGGACTGAAGCTTTCTTT. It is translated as CASSTQGDGTEAFF.

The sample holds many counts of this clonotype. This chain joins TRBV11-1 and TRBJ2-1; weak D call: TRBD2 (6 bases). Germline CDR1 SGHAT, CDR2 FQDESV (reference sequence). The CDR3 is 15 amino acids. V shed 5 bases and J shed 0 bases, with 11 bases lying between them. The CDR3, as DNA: TGTGCCAGCAGCCCGATGACTAGCTCCTACAATGAGCAGTTCTTC. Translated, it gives CASSPMTSSYNEQFF.

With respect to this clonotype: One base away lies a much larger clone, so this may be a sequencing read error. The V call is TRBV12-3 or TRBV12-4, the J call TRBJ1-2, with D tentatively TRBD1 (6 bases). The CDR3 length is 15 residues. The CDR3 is CASGLALGGGYGYTF. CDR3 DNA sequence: TGTGCCAGCGGTTTAGCGCTGGGGGGCGGCTATGGCTACACCTTC.

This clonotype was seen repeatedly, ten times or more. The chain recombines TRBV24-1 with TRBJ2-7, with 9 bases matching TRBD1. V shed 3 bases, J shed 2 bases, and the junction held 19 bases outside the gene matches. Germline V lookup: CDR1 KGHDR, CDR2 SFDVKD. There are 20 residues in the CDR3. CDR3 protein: CATSDSSSGTGKFSPYEQYF. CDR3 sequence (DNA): TGTGCCACCAGTGATAGCTCCTCCGGGACAGGGAAATTCTCGCCCTACGAGCAGTACTTC.

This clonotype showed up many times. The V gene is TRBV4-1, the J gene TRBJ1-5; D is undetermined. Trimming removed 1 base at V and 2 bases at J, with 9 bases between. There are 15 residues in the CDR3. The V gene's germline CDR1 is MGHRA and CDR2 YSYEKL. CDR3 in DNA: TGCGCCAGCAGCCAAGGAGGTCTTGGCAATCAGCCCCAGCATTTT. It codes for CASSQGGLGNQPQHF.

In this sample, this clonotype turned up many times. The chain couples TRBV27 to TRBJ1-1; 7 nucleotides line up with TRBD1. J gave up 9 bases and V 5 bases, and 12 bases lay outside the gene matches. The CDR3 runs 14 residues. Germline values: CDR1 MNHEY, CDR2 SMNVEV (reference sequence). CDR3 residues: CASSPGTAFPQAFF. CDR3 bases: TGTGCCAGCAGTCCCGGGACAGCCTTCCCTCAAGCTTTCTTT.

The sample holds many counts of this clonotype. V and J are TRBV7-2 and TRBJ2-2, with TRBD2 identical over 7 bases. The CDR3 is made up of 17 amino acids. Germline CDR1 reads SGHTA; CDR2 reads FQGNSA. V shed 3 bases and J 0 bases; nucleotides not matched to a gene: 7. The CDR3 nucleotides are TGTGCCAGCAGCTTCAGGGACTACCCCGCGAACACCGGGGAGCTGTTTTTT. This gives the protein CASSFRDYPANTGELFF.

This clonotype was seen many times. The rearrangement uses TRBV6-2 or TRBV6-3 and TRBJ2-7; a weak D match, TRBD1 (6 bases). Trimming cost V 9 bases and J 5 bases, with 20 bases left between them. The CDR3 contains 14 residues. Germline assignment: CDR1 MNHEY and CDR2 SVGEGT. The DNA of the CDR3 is TGTGCCAGTACAGGGTTGCAGGCCGCGAACGAGCAGTACTTC. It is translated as CASTGLQAANEQYF.

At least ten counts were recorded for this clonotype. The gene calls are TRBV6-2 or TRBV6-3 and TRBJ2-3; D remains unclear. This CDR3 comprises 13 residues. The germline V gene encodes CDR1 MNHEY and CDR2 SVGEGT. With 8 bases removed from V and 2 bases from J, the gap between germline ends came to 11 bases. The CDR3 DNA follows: TGTGCCAGCTACGGGTATAACACAGATACGCAGTATTTT. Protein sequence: CASYGYNTDTQYF.

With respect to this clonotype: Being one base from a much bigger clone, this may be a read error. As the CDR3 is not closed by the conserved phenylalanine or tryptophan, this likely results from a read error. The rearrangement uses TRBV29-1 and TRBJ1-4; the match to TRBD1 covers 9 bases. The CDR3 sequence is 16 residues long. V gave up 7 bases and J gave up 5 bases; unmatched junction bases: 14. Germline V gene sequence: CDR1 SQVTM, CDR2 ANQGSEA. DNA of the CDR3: TGCAGCGCCGCCGGGACAGGGTTCCAAGGAAATGAAAAACTGTTTCTT. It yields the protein CSAAGTGFQGNEKLFL.

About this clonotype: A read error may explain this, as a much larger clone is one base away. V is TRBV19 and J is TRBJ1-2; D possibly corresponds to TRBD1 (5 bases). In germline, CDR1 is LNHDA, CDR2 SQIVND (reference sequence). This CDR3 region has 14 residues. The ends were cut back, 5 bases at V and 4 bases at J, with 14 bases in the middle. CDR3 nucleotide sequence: TGTGCCAGTAGTTTTGACAGAAAACCCTATGGCTACACCTTC. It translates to CASSFDRKPYGYTF.

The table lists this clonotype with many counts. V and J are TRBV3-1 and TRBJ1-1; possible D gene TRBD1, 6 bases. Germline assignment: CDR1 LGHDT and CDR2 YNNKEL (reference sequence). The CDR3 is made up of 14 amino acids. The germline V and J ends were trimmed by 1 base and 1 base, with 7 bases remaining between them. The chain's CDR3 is CASSQGGANTEAFF. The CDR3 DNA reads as TGTGCCAGCAGCCAAGGGGGGGCGAACACTGAAGCTTTCTTT.

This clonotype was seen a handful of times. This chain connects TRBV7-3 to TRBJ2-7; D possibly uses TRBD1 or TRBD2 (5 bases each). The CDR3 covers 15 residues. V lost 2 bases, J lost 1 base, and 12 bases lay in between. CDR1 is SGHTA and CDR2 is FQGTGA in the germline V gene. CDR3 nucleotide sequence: TGTGCCAGCAGCTTATCTGGGGACCTATCCTACGAGCAGTACTTC. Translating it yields CASSLSGDLSYEQYF.

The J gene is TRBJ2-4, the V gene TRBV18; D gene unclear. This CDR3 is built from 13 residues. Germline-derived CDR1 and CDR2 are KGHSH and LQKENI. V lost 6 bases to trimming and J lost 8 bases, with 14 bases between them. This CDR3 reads CASSPTLMHIQYF. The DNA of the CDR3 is TGTGCCAGCTCCCCGACCCTGATGCACATTCAGTACTTC. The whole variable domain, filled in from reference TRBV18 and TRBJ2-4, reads NAGVMQNPRHLVRRRGQEARLRCSPMKGHSHVYWYRQLPEEGLKFMVYLQKENIIDESGMPKERFSAEFPKEGPSILRIQQVVRGDSAAYFCASSPTLMHIQYFGAGTRLSVL.

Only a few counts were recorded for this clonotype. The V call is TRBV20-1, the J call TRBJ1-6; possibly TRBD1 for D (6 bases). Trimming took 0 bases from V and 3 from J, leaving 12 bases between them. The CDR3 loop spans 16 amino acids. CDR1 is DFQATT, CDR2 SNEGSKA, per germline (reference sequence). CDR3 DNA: TGCAGTGCTAGAGATCTTACAGGGATCTATAATTCACCCCTCCACTTT. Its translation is CSARDLTGIYNSPLHF.

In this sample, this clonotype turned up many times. In nucleotides, the CDR3 is TGTGCCAGCAGCACCCAGGGGGCGTTCGCTGAAGCTTTCTTT. Translation gives CASSTQGAFAEAFF. The gene calls are TRBV3-1 and TRBJ1-1, with 8 bases aligning to TRBD1. The CDR3 length is 14 residues. Trimming took 5 bases from V and 6 from J; bases not matched to a gene: 8. The V gene's germline CDR1 is LGHDT and CDR2 YNNKEL (reference sequence).

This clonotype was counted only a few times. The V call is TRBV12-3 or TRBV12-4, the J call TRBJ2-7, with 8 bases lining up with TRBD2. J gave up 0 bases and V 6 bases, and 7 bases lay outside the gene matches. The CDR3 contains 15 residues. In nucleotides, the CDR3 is TGTGCCAGCAGCCCGACTAGCGTCCGCTCCTACGAGCAGTACTTC. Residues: CASSPTSVRSYEQYF.

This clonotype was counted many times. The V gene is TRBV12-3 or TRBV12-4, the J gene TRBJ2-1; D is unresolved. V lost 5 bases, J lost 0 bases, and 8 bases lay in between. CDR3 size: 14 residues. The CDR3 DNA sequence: TGTGCCAGCAGTCCCTTTAGCTCCTACAATGAGCAGTTCTTC. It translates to CASSPFSSYNEQFF.

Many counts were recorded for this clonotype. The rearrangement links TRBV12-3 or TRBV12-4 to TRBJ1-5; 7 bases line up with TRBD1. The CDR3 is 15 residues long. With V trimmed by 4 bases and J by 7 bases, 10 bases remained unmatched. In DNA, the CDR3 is TGTGCCAGCAGTTCCAACAGGGGCACTTCCCAGCCCCAGCATTTT. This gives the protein CASSSNRGTSQPQHF.

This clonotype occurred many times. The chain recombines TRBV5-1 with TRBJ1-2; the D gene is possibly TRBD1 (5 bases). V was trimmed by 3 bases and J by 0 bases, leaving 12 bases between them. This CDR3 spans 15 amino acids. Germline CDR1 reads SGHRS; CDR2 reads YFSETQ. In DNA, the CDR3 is TGCGCCAGCAGCTCCAGGACACAAGCTAACTATGGCTACACCTTC. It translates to CASSSRTQANYGYTF. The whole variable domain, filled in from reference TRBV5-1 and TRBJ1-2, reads KAGVTQTPRYLIKTRGQQVTLSCSPISGHRSVSWYQQTPGQGLQFLFEYFSETQRNKGNFPGRFSGRQFSNSRSEMNVSTLELGDSALYLCASSSRTQANYGYTFGSGTRLTVV.

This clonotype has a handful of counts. The CDR3 bases are TGTGCCAGCAGCCCGGGACACGGAGAGACCCAGTACTTC. It specifies CASSPGHGETQYF. J is TRBJ2-5 and V is TRBV5-6; tentative D call: TRBD1 (6 bases). In germline, CDR1 is SGHDT, CDR2 YYEEEE. The CDR3 consists of 13 residues. Trimming took off 4 bases at V and 4 bases at J, with 11 bases between the two ends.